Below are 10 T cell receptor beta chains sequenced from a single sample in a study of blood T cell repertoires in COVID-19. Libraries were prepared by immunoSEQ multiplex PCR; TCRdb keeps only in-frame clonotypes and omits some of them. The sample shows under 300,000 clones, over 80% of them seen only once. What was sequenced was peripheral blood. Receptors were obtained from a man aged 55 to 70 who had recovered from COVID-19.

The chain joins TRBV5-4 to TRBJ2-1, with D tentatively TRBD2 (6 bases). This CDR3 has 15 residues. Trimming stripped 3 bases from V and 9 bases from J, with 19 bases between. From germline, CDR1 is SGHNT and CDR2 YYREEE (reference sequence). The CDR3 loop reads CASSSKQTGAGEQFF. The DNA of the CDR3 is TGTGCCAGCAGCTCGAAGCAGACGGGAGCCGGTGAGCAGTTCTTC.

This clone was seen a handful of times. The rearrangement uses TRBV27 and TRBJ2-5; TRBD1 matches at 9 bases. The CDR3 runs 15 residues. Germline CDR1 MNHEY, CDR2 SMNVEV (reference sequence). Losses at the gene ends were 4 bases for V and 5 bases for J; bases not matched to a gene: 8. CDR3 amino acids: CASSSPGQGFETQYF. CDR3 nucleotides: TGTGCCAGCAGTTCTCCGGGACAGGGATTTGAGACCCAGTACTTC.

This chain joins TRBV23-1 and TRBJ1-5, with D maybe TRBD1 (6 bases). TRBV23-1 qualifies as an ORF whose function is uncertain. The CDR3 covers 15 residues. The V and J ends lost 3 bases and 6 bases respectively, with 15 bases between them. The CDR3 DNA is TGCGCCAGCAGTCAGATGGGACACTTGGGTCAGCCCCAGCATTTT. Amino acid sequence: CASSQMGHLGQPQHF.

A few counts support this clone. DNA of the CDR3: TGTGCCAGCAGCTTAACCGGGACAGGGGAAATACGAGCCAAAAACATTCAGTACTTC. It specifies CASSLTGTGEIRAKNIQYF. This rearrangement joins TRBV7-8 to TRBJ2-4; TRBD1 aligns across 10 bases. Trimming removed 2 bases from V and 0 bases from J; junction bases left unmatched: 10. The CDR3 contains 19 residues. Germline-derived CDR1 and CDR2 are SGHVS and FQNEAQ.

This chain connects TRBV9 to TRBJ2-7; weak D call: TRBD2 (6 bases). This CDR3 contains 16 residues. Germline V gene data show CDR1 as SGDLS and CDR2 as YYNGEE. The ends were cut back, 0 bases at V and 1 base at J, with 14 bases in the middle. The CDR3 DNA follows: TGTGCCAGCAGCGTAGGTAGTAGTCGGGGGTCCTACGAGCAGTACTTC. This sequence encodes CASSVGSSRGSYEQYF.

The sample holds one count of this clone. The rearrangement joins TRBV2 to TRBJ2-5; TRBD1 agrees at 8 bases. Trimming cost V 6 bases and J 5 bases; bases outside gene matches: 14. This CDR3 spans 16 amino acids. Germline V gene data show CDR1 as SNHLY and CDR2 as FYNNEI. The CDR3 here is CASRRGGRGLRETQYF. The CDR3 DNA sequence: TGTGCCAGCAGGAGAGGGGGCAGGGGGCTCCGGGAGACCCAGTACTTC.

The chain joins TRBV7-3 to TRBJ2-2; perhaps TRBD1 as D (5 bases). V dropped 5 bases and J dropped 8 bases, with 9 bases sitting between them. The CDR3 length is 12 residues. From germline, CDR1 is SGHTA and CDR2 FQGTGA. The chain's CDR3 is CASSPRTGELFF. The CDR3 nucleotides read TGTGCCAGCAGCCCCCGGACAGGGGAGCTGTTTTTT.

The chain employs TRBV4-1 and TRBJ2-1; the D is unclear. The CDR3 has 16 residues. The ends were cut back, 3 bases at V and 6 bases at J, with 18 bases in the middle. Germline V gene sequence: CDR1 MGHRA, CDR2 YSYEKL. The CDR3 DNA reads as TGCGCCAGCAGCCAGCGCTGGTTGTCCCCGGGCAATGAGCAGTTCTTC. Protein product: CASSQRWLSPGNEQFF.

The V gene is TRBV14, the J gene TRBJ1-5; 7 bases are a match to TRBD1. After removal of 2 bases from V and 6 bases from J, the junction contained 10 bases not matched to a gene. The CDR3 is 16 residues long. CDR1 SGHDN and CDR2 FVKESK come from the germline V gene. The CDR3 bases are TGTGCCAGCAGCCAATTCCGGACAGGTCTGGGTCAGCCCCAGCATTTT. Amino acids: CASSQFRTGLGQPQHF.

This clone was recorded many times. V is TRBV7-2 and J is TRBJ1-2; weak D call: TRBD1 (5 bases). Germline V gene sequence: CDR1 SGHTA, CDR2 FQGNSA. The CDR3 consists of 14 residues. With 10 bases removed from V and 4 bases from J, the gap between germline ends came to 19 bases. CDR3 nucleotide sequence: TGTGCCACAAAAACCGGGGGGGTAGGCTATGGCTACACCTTC. Translation: CATKTGGVGYGYTF.